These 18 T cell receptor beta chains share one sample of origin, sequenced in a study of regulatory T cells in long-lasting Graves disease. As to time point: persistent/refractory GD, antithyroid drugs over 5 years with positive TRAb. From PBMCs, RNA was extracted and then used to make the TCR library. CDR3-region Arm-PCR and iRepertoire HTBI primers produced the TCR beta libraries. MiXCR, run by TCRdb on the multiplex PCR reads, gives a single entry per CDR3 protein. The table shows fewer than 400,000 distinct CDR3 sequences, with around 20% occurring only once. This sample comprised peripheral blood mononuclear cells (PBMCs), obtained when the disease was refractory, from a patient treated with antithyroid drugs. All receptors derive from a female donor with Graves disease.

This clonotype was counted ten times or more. The CDR3 protein is CASMGMSVGYTF. CDR3 bases: TGTGCCAGCATGGGGATGTCGGTTGGCTACACCTTC. The V gene is TRBV6-1, the J gene TRBJ1-2; no clear D gene. V lost 7 bases and J 7 bases, leaving 13 bases between the germline ends. The CDR3 totals 12 residues. Germline CDR1 MNHNS, CDR2 SASEGT.

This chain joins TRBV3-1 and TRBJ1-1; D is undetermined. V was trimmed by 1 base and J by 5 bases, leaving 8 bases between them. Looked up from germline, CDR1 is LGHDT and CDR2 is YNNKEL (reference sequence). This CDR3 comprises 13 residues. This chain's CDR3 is CASSQVTGTEAFF. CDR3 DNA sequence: TGTGCCAGCAGCCAAGTGACGGGGACTGAAGCTTTCTTT.

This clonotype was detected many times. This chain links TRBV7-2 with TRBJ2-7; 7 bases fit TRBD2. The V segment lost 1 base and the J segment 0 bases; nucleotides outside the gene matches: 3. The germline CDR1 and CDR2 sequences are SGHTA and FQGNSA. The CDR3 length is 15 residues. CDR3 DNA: TGTGCCAGCAGCTTAGGGTCGGGGGGCTCCTACGAGCAGTACTTC. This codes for CASSLGSGGSYEQYF.

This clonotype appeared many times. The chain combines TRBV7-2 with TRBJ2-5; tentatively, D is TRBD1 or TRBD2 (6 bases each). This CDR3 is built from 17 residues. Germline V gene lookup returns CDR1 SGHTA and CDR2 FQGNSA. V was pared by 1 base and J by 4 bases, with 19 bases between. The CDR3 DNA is TGTGCCAGCAGCTTAGGGGGGGCGGGACTGCCCGCAGAGACCCAGTACTTC. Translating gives CASSLGGAGLPAETQYF.

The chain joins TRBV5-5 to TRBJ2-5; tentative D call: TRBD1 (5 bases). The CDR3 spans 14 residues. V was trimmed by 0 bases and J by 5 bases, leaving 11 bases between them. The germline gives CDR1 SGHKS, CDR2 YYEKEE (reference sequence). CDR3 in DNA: TGTGCCAGCAGCTTGGTCCCAGGGTCGGAGACCCAGTACTTC. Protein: CASSLVPGSETQYF.

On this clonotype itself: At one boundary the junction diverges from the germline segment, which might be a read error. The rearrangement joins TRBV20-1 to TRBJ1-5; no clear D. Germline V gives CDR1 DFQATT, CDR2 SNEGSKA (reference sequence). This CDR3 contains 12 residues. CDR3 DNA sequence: TGCAATGCTAGCCCAGGTGGTCAGCCCCAGCATTTT. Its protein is CNASPGGQPQHF.

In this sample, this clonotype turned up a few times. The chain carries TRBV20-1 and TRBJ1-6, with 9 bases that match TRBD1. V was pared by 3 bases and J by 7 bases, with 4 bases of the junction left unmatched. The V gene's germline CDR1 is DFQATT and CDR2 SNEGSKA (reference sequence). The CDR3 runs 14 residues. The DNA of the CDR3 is TGCAGTGCTAGGGACAGGGGAATCAATTCACCCCTCCACTTT. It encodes CSARDRGINSPLHF.

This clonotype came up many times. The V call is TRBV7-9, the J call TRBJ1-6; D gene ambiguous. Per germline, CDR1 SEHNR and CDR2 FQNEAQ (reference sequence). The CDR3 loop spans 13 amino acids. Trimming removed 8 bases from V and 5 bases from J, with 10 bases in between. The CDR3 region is CASCQTDNSPLHF. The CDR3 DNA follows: TGTGCCAGCTGCCAGACCGATAATTCACCCCTCCACTTT.

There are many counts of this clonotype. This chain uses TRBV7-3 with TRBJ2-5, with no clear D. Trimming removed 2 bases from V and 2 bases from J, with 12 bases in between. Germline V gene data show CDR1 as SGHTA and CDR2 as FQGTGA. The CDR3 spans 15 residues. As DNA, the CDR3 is TGTGCCAGCAGCTTACGGTGGATTAGACAAGAGACCCAGTACTTC. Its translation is CASSLRWIRQETQYF.

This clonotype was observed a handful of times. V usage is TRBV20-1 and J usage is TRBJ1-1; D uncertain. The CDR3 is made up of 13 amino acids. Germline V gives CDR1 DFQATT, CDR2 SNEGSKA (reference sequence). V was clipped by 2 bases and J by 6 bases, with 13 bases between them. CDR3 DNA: TGCAGTGCTAGATCAGGAGGTGCCCCTGAAGCTTTCTTT. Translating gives CSARSGGAPEAFF.

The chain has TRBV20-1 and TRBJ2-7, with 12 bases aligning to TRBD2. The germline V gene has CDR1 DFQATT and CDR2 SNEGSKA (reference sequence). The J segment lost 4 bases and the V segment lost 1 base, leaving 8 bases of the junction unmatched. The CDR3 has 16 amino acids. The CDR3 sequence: CSARAQTSGRRYEQYF. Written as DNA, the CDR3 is TGCAGTGCTAGAGCCCAAACTAGCGGGAGGAGGTACGAGCAGTACTTC.

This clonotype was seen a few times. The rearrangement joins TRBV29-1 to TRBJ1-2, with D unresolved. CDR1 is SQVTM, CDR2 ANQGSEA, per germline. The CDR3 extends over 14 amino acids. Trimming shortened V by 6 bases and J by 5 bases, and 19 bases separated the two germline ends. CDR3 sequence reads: CSVHNPTKEYGYTF. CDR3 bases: TGCAGCGTCCACAACCCGACAAAGGAGTATGGCTACACCTTC. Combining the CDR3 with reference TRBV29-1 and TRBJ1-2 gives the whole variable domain SAVISQKPSRDICQRGTSLTIQCQVDSQVTMMFWYRQQPGQSLTLIATANQGSEATYESGFVIDKFPISRPNLTFSTLTVSNMSPEDSSIYLCSVHNPTKEYGYTFGSGTRLTVV.

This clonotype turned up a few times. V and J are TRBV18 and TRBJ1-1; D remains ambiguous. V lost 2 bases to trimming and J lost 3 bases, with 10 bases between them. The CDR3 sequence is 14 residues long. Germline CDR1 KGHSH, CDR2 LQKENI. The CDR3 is CASSPIPYDTEAFF. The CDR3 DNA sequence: TGTGCCAGCTCACCAATACCCTACGACACTGAAGCTTTCTTT.

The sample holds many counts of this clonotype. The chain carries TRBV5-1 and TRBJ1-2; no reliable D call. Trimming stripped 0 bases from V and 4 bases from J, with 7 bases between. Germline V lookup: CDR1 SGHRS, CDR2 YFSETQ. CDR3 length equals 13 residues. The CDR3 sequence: CASSLDSLYGYTF. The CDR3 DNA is TGCGCCAGCAGCTTGGACAGCCTCTATGGCTACACCTTC.

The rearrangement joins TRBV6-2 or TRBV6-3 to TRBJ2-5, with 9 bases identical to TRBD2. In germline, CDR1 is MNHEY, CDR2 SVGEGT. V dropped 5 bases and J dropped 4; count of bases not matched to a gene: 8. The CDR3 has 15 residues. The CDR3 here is CASSRAGGLGETQYF. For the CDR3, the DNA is TGTGCCAGCAGTCGGGCGGGAGGGTTGGGAGAGACCCAGTACTTC.

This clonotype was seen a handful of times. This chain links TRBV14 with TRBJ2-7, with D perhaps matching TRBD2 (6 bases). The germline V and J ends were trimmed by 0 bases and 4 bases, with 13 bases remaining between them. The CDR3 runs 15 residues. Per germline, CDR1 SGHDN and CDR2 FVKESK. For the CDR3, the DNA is TGTGCCAGCAGCCAAGATCTCAAGGGGAGGTACGAGCAGTACTTC. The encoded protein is CASSQDLKGRYEQYF.

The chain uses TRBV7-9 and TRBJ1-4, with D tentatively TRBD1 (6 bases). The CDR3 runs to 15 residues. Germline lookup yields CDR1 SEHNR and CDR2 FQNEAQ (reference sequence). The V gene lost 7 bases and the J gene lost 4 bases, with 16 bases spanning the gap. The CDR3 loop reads CASNSRTEYNEKLFF. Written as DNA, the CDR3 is TGTGCCAGCAACTCCAGGACAGAGTATAATGAAAAACTGTTTTTT.

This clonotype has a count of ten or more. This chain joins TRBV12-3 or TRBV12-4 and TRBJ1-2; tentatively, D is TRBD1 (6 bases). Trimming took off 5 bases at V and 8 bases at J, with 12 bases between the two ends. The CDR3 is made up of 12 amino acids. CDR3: CASSPDSRGYTF. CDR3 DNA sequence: TGTGCCAGCAGTCCGGACAGTAGAGGCTACACCTTC.